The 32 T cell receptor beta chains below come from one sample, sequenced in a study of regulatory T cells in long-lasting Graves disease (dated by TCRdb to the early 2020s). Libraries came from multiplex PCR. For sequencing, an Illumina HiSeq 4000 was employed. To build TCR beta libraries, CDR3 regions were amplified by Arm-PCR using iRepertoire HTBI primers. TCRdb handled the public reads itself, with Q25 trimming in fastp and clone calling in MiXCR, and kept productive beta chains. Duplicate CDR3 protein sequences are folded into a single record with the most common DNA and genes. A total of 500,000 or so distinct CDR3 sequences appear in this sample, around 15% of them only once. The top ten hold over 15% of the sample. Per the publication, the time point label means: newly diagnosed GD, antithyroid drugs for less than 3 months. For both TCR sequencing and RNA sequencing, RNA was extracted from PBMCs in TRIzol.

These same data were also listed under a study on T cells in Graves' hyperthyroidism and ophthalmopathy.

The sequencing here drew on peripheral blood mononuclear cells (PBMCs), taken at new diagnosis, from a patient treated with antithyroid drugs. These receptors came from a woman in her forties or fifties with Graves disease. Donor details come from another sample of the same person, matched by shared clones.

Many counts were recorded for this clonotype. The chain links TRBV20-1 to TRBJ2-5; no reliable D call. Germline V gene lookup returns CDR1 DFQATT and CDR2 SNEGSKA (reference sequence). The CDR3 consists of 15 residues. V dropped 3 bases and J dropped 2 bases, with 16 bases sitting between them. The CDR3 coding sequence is TGCAGTGCTAGGTCAATGCTAGGATATCAAGAGACCCAGTACTTC. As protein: CSARSMLGYQETQYF.

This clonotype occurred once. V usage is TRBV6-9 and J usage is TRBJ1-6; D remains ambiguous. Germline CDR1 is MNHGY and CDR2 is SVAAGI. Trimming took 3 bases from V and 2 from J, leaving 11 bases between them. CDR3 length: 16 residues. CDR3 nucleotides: TGTGCCAGCAGTTACTCCGGGGATCCCTATAATTCACCCCTCCACTTT. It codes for CASSYSGDPYNSPLHF.

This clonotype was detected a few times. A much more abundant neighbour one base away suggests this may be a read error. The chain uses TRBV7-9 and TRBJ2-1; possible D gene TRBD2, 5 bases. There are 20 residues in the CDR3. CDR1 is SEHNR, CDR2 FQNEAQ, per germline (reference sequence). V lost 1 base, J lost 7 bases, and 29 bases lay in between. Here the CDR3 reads CASSLGLAYGVVAVGNEQFF. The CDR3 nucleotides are TGTGCCAGCAGCTTAGGTCTAGCATACGGAGTCGTCGCAGTGGGAAATGAGCAGTTCTTC. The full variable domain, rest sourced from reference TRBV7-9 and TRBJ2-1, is DTGVSQNPRHKITKRGQNVTFRCDPISEHNRLYWYRQTLGQGPEFLTYFQNEAQLEKSRLLSDRFSAERPKGSFSTLEIQRTEQGDSAMYLCASSLGLAYGVVAVGNEQFFGPGTRLTVL.

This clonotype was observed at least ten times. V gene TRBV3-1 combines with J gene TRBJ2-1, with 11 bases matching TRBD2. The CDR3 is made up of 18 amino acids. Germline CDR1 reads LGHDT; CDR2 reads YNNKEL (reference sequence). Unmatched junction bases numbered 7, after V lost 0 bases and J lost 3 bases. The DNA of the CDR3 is TGTGCCAGCAGCCAAGACCCACCGGGACTAGCGGACTACAATGAGCAGTTCTTC. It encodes CASSQDPPGLADYNEQFF.

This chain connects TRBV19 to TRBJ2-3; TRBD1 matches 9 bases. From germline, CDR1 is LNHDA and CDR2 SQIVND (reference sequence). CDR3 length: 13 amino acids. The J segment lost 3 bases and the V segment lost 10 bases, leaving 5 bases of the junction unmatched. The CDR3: CATGDRDTDTQYF. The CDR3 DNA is TGTGCCACAGGGGACAGGGATACAGATACGCAGTATTTT. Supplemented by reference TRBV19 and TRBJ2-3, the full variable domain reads DGGITQSPKYLFRKEGQNVTLSCEQNLNHDAMYWYRQDPGQGLRLIYYSQIVNDFQKGDIAEGYSVSREKKESFPLTVTSAQKNPTAFYLCATGDRDTDTQYFGPGTRLTVL.

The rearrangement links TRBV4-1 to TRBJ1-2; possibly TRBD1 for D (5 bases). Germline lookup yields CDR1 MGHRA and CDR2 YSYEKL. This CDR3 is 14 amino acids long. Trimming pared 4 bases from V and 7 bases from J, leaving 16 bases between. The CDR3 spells CASSREWGGGGYTF. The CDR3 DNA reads TGCGCCAGCAGCCGCGAATGGGGGGGTGGTGGCTACACCTTC.

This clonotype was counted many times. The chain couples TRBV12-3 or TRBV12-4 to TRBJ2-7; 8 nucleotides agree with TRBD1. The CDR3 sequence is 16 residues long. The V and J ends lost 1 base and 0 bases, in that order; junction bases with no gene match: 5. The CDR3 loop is CASSLGTGKSSYEQYF. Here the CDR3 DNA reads TGTGCCAGCAGTTTAGGGACAGGGAAAAGCTCCTACGAGCAGTACTTC.

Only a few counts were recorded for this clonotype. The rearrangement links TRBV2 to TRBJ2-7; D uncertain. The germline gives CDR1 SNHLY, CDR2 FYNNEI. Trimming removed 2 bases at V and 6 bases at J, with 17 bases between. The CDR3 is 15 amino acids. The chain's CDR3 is CASSETAVPPGEQYF. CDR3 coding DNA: TGTGCCAGCAGTGAAACGGCAGTTCCACCTGGCGAGCAGTACTTC.

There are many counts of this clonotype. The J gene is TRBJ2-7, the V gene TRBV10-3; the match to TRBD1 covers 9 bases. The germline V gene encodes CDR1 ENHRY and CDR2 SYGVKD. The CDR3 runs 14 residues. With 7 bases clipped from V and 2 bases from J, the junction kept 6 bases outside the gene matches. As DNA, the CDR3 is TGTGCCATCACATCGGACAGGGGAACCTACGAGCAGTACTTC. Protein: CAITSDRGTYEQYF.

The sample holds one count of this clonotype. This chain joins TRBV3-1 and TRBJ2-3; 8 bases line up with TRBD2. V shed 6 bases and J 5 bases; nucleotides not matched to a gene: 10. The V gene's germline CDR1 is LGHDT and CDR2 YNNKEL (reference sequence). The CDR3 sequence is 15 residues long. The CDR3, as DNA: TGTGCCAGCAGAGGACGAGCGGGAGCGGGAGATACGCAGTATTTT. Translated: CASRGRAGAGDTQYF.

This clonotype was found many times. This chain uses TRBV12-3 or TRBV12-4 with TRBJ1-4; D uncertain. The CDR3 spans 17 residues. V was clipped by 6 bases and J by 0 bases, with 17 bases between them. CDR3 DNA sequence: TGTGCCAGCAGCCCTCCTCAAGGGAGTGCAACTAATGAAAAACTGTTTTTT. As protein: CASSPPQGSATNEKLFF.

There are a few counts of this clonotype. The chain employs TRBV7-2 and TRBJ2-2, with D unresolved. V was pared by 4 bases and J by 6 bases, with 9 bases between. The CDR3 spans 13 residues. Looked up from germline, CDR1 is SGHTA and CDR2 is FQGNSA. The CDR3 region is CASSSSAAGELFF. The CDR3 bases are TGTGCCAGCAGCTCCTCTGCCGCCGGGGAGCTGTTTTTT.

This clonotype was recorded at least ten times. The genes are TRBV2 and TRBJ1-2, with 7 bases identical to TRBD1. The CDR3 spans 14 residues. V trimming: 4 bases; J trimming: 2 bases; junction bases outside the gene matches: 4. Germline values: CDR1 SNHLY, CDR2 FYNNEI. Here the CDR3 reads CASSGQGRNYGYTF. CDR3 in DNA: TGTGCCAGCAGTGGACAGGGAAGGAACTATGGCTACACCTTC.

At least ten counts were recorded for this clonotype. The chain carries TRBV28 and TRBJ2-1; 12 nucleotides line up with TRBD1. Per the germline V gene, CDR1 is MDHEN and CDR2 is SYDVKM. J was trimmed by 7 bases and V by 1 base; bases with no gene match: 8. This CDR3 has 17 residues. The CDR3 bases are TGTGCCAGCAGTTTATACCCCCCGGGACAGGGGGCGAATGAGCAGTTCTTC. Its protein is CASSLYPPGQGANEQFF.

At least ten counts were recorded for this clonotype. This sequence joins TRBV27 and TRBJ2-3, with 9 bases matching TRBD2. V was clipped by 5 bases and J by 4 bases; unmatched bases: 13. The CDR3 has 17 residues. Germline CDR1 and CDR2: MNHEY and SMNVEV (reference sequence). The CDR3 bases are TGTGCCAGCAGTACCCGCGGGGTAGCGGGAGTAGCAGATACGCAGTATTTT. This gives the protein CASSTRGVAGVADTQYF.

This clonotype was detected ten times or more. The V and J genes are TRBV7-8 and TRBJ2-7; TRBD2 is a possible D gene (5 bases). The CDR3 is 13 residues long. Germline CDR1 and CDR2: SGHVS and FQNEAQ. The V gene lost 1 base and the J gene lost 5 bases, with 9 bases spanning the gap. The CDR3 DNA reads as TGTGCCAGCAGCTTAGAGAGGGCCCACGAGCAGTACTTC. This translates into CASSLERAHEQYF.

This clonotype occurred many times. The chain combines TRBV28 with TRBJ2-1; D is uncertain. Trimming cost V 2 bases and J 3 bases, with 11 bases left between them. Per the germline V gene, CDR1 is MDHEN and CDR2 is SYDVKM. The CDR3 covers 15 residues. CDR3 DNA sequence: TGTGCCAGCAGTTTACCCCTAGAGTACTACAATGAGCAGTTCTTC. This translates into CASSLPLEYYNEQFF. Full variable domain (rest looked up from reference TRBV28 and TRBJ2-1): DVKVTQSSRYLVKRTGEKVFLECVQDMDHENMFWYRQDPGLGLRLIYFSYDVKMKEKGDIPEGYSVSREKKERFSLILESASTNQTSMYLCASSLPLEYYNEQFFGPGTRLTVL.

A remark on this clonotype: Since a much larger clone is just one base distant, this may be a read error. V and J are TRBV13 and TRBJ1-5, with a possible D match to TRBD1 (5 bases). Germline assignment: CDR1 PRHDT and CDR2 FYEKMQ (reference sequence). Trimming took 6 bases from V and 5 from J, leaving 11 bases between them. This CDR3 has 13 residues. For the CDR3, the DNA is TGTGCCAGCAGTGATTGCAGGGATCAGCCCCAGCATTTT. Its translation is CASSDCRDQPQHF.

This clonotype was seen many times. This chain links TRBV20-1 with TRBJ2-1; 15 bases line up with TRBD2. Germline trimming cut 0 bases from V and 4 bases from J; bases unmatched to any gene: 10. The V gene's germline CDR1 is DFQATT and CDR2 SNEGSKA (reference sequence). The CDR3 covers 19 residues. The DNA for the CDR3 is TGCAGTGCTAGAGACCCCTTGGGACTAGCGGGAGGAAGGTACAATGAGCAGTTCTTC. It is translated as CSARDPLGLAGGRYNEQFF.

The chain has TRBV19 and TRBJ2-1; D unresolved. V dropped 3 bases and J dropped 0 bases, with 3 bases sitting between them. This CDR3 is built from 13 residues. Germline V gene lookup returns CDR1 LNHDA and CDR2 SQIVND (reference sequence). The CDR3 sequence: CASSMSSYNEQFF. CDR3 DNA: TGTGCCAGTAGTATGAGCTCCTACAATGAGCAGTTCTTC. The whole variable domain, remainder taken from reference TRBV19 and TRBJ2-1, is DGGITQSPKYLFRKEGQNVTLSCEQNLNHDAMYWYRQDPGQGLRLIYYSQIVNDFQKGDIAEGYSVSREKKESFPLTVTSAQKNPTAFYLCASSMSSYNEQFFGPGTRLTVL.

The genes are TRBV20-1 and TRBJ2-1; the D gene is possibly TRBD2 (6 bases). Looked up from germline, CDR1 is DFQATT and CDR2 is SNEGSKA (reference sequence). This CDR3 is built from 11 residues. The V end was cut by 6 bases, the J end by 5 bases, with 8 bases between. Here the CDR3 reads CSARTNNEQFF. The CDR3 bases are TGCAGTGCCAGGACTAACAATGAGCAGTTCTTC.

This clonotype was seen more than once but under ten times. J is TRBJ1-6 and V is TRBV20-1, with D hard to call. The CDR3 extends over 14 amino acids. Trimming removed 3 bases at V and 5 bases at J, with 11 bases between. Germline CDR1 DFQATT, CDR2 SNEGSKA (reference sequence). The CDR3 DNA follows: TGCAGTGCTAGCGAGGAGGGAAATAATTCACCCCTCCACTTT. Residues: CSASEEGNNSPLHF.

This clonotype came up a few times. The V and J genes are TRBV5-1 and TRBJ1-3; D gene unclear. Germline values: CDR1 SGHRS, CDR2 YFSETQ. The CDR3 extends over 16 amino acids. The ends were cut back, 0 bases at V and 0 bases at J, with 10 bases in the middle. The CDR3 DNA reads TGCGCCAGCAGCTTGGAGGCAGTGGGCTCTGGAAACACCATATATTTT. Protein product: CASSLEAVGSGNTIYF.

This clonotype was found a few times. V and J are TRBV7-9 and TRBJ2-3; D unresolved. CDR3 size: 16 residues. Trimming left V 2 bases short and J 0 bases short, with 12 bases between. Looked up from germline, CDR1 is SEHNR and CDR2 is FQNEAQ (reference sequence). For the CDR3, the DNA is TGTGCCAGCAGCTTATCCTTTGGGGTAAGCACAGATACGCAGTATTTT. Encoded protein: CASSLSFGVSTDTQYF.

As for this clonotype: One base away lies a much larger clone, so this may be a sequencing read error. The CDR3: CSARVGNGSYNEQFF. The CDR3 coding sequence is TGCAGTGCTAGAGTAGGTAACGGGTCCTACAATGAGCAGTTCTTC. The chain couples TRBV20-1 to TRBJ2-1; no clear D. V gave up 1 base and J gave up 1 base, with 11 bases separating them. Germline lookup yields CDR1 DFQATT and CDR2 SNEGSKA (reference sequence). This CDR3 region has 15 residues.

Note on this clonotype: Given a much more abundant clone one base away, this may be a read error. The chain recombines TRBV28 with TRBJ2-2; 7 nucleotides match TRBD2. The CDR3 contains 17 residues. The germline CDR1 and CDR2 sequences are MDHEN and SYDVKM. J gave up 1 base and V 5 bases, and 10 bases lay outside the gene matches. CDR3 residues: CASSEAGIAGNTGELFF. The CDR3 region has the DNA TGTGCCAGCAGTGAAGCGGGGATAGCGGGGAACACCGGGGAGCTGTTTTTT.

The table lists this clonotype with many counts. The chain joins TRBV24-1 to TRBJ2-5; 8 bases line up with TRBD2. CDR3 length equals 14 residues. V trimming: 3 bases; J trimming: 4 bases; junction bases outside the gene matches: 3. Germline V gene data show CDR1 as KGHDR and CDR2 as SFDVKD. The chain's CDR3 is CATSDTLAGETQYF. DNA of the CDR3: TGTGCCACCAGTGATACGCTAGCGGGAGAGACCCAGTACTTC.

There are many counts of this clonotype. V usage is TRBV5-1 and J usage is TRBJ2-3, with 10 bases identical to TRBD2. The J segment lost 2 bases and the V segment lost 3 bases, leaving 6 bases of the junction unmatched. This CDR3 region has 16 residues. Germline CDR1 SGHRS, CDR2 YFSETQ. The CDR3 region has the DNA TGCGCCAGCAGCTCGGTAACTAGCGGGAACACAGATACGCAGTATTTT. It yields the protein CASSSVTSGNTDTQYF.

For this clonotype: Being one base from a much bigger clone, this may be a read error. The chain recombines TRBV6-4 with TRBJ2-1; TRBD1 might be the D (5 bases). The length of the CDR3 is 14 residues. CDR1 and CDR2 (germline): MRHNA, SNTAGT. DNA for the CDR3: TGTGCCAGCAGTGACTCGGTAGCAGGGAATGAGCGGTTCTTC. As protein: CASSDSVAGNERFF.

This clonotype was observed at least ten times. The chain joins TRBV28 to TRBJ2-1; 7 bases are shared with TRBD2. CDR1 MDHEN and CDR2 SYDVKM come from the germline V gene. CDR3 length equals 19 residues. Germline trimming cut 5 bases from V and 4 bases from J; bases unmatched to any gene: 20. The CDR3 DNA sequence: TGTGCCAGCAGTCCTCCCTATCTGCGGGAGCCCCCCCCTTACAATGAGCAGTTCTTC. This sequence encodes CASSPPYLREPPPYNEQFF.

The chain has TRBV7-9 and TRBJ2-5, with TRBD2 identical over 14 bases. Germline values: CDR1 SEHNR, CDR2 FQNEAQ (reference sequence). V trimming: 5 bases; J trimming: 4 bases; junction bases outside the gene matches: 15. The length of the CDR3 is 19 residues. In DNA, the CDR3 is TGTGCCAGCAGCCCCACAGCCTCGGGACTAGCGGGAGACATAGAGACCCAGTACTTC. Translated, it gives CASSPTASGLAGDIETQYF.

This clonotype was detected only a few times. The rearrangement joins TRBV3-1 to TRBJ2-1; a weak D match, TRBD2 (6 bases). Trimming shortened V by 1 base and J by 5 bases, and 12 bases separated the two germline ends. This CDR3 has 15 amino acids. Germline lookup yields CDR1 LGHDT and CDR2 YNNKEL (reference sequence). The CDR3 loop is CASSQGWDSHNEQFF. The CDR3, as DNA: TGTGCCAGCAGCCAAGGTTGGGACTCTCACAATGAGCAGTTCTTC.